This TCR beta chain derives from a study of control samples from healthy donors and cancer patients. Profiling relied on immunoSEQ multiplex PCR, and the TCRdb table lists in-frame clones only, not all of them. The repertoire holds 100,000 to 150,000 clones, with roughly 87% as singletons. CDR1 is ENHRY and CDR2 is SYGVKD in the germline V gene. After removal of 3 bases from V and 0 bases from J, the junction contained 2 bases not matched to a gene. The CDR3 runs 15 residues. This clonotype was sampled from a man in his late teens or twenties in good health. The J gene is TRBJ1-5, the V gene TRBV10-3; 7 positions match TRBD1. The sequenced sample consisted of blood. CDR3 region: CAISEGQDSNQPQHF. In nucleotides, the CDR3 is TGTGCCATCAGTGAAGGACAGGATAGCAATCAGCCCCAGCATTTT.